These 6 T cell receptor beta chains were sequenced from one sample in a study of T cells of healthy individuals. TCRdb used MiXCR to reprocess the 5' RACE reads, holding one entry per CDR3 protein. The table has nearly 100,000 distinct CDR3 sequences, roughly 15% seen once. All receptors derive from a human donor in good health.

This clonotype was recorded at least ten times. The J gene is TRBJ2-3, the V gene TRBV7-2; TRBD2 aligns across 8 bases. Per germline, CDR1 SGHTA and CDR2 FQGNSA. The V gene end was trimmed by 3 bases and the J gene end by 10 bases; junction bases not matched to a gene: 15. This CDR3 spans 16 amino acids. DNA of the CDR3: TGTGCCAGCAGCTTCCTCCCTTCCCGGGGGGGCCAATCGCAGTATTTT. Translation: CASSFLPSRGGQSQYF.

This clonotype was detected ten times or more. The CDR3 sequence is CSVVPSGANVLTF. The CDR3 bases are TGCAGCGTTGTTCCCTCTGGGGCCAACGTCCTGACTTTC. This rearrangement joins TRBV29-1 to TRBJ2-6; the D is unclear. The V gene's germline CDR1 is SQVTM and CDR2 ANQGSEA. Trimming left V 4 bases short and J 0 bases short, with 4 bases between. The CDR3 is 13 amino acids.

This clonotype was seen many times. The V gene is TRBV5-1, the J gene TRBJ1-1; 7 bases map to TRBD1. V trimming: 0 bases; J trimming: 4 bases; junction bases outside the gene matches: 3. Germline V gene lookup returns CDR1 SGHRS and CDR2 YFSETQ. The CDR3 sequence is 14 residues long. CDR3 coding DNA: TGCGCCAGCAGCTTGGTGGGACAGACCACTGAAGCTTTCTTT. This encodes CASSLVGQTTEAFF.

The V call is TRBV4-1, the J call TRBJ2-1, with 7 bases aligning to TRBD1. Germline assignment: CDR1 MGHRA and CDR2 YSYEKL. The junction had 4 bases not matched to a gene; V was cut back by 0 bases and J by 2 bases. The CDR3 contains 16 residues. CDR3 protein: CASSQDDRVTYNEQFF. CDR3 in DNA: TGCGCCAGCAGCCAAGATGACAGGGTAACCTACAATGAGCAGTTCTTC.

The chain joins TRBV29-1 to TRBJ2-2; TRBD1 agrees at 9 bases. J gave up 1 base and V 7 bases, and 4 bases lay outside the gene matches. The CDR3 extends over 14 amino acids. Germline CDR1 and CDR2: SQVTM and ANQGSEA. DNA for the CDR3: TGCAGCGCCCGGACAGGGGAGAACACCGGGGAGCTGTTTTTT. It translates to CSARTGENTGELFF.

The chain combines TRBV3-1 with TRBJ2-7; 8 bases agree with TRBD1. Unmatched junction bases numbered 11, after V lost 5 bases and J lost 11 bases. The length of the CDR3 is 13 residues. Germline CDR1 and CDR2: LGHDT and YNNKEL (reference sequence). Here the CDR3 DNA reads TGTGCCAGCAGCACTACTCAGGGGGCCGGGGAGTACTTC. Translating gives CASSTTQGAGEYF.